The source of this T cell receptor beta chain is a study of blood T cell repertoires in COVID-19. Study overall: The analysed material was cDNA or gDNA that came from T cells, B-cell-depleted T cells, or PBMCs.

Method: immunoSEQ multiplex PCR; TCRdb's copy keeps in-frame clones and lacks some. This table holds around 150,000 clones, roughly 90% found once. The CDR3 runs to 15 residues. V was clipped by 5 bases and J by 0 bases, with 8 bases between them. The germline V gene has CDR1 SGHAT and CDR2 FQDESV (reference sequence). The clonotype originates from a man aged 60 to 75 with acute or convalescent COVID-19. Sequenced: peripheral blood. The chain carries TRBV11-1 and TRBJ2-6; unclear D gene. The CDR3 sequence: CASSPQSSGANVLTF. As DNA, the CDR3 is TGTGCCAGCAGCCCACAGAGCTCTGGGGCCAACGTCCTGACTTTC.